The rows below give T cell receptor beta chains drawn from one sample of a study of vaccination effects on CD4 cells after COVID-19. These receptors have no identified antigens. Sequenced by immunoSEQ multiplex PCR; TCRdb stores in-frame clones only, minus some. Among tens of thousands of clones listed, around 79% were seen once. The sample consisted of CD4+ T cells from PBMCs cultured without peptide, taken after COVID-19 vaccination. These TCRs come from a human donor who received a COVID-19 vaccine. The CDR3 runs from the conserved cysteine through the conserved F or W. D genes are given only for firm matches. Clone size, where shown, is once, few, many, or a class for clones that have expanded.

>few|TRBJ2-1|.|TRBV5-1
CASSLVPGSDNEQFF
TGCGCCAGCAGCTTGGTGCCAGGGTCGGACAATGAGCAGTTCTTC
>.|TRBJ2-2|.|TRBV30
CAWSVGSGTGELFF
TGTGCCTGGAGTGTAGGGAGCGGGACCGGGGAGCTGTTTTTT
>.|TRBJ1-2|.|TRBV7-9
CASSLAPEGYYGYTF
TGTGCCAGCAGCTTAGCGCCGGAGGGATACTATGGCTACACCTTC
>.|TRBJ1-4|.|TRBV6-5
CASSYGRDEKLFF
TGTGCCAGCAGTTACGGACGCGACGAAAAACTGTTTTTT
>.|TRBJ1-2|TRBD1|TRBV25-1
CASSGKDRVVGYTF
TGTGCCAGCAGTGGAAAAGACAGGGTAGTAGGCTACACCTTC
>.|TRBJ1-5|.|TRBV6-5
CASMVGGGNQPQHF
TGTGCCAGCATGGTAGGGGGGGGTAATCAGCCCCAGCATTTT
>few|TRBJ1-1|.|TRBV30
CAWSRTNTEAFF
TGTGCCTGGAGTCGGACTAACACTGAAGCTTTCTTT
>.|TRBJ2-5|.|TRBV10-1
CASSESRTGRETQYF
TGCGCCAGCAGTGAGTCCCGTACAGGGCGAGAGACCCAGTACTTC
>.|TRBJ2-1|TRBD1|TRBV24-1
CATSDTTGSHYNEQFF
TGTGCCACCAGTGACACGACAGGGTCTCACTACAATGAGCAGTTCTTC
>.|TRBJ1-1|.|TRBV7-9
CASSLHYMNTEAFF
TGTGCCAGCAGCCTACATTACATGAACACTGAAGCTTTCTTT
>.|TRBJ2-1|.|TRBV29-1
CSVDPATYNEQFF
TGCAGCGTTGACCCAGCTACCTACAATGAGCAGTTCTTC
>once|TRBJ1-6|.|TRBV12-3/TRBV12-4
CASMTGYSPLHF
TGTGCCAGCATGACAGGCTACTCACCCCTCCACTTT
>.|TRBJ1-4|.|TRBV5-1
CASGTGPQEKLFF
TGCGCCAGCGGAACAGGGCCGCAGGAAAAACTGTTTTTT
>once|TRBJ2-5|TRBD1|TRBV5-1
CASSWTGGQETQYF
TGCGCCAGCAGCTGGACAGGGGGTCAAGAGACCCAGTACTTC